This TCR beta chain appears in the sequencing data of a study of shared clonotypes between healthy human individuals. The overall study: Each donor contributed plates that comprised three CD4 naive, three CD4 memory, two CD8 naive and one CD8 memory.

As regards this clone: Antigen specificity is unknown.

Only in-frame clones appear in the TCRdb table, and some are missing; sequencing was by immunoSEQ multiplex PCR. The sample includes some 2,000,000 clones, 85% to 95% of them seen just once. From CD4+ cells came CD45RA+ naive and CD45RA-negative memory subsets. Losses at the gene ends were 5 bases for V and 4 bases for J; bases not matched to a gene: 2. CDR1 is SNHLY and CDR2 is FYNNEI in the germline V gene. The CDR3 is made up of 14 amino acids. Findings of the study overall: Across a handful of donors, naive CD4 shared 4.5% to 6%, naive CD8 more than 3%, memory CD4 roughly 2.2%, memory CD8 over 0.3%.

The sequenced sample consisted of naive CD4+ T cells sorted from blood. Subset here: CD45RA+ positively selected. The chain uses TRBV2 and TRBJ2-5, with 12 nucleotides matching TRBD2. This receptor was obtained from a man aged 18 to 30 in good health. CDR3 DNA sequence: TGTGCCAGCAGTCCACTAGCGGGAGGAGAGACCCAGTACTTC. Translation gives CASSPLAGGETQYF.